Given below is one TCR beta chain in context. Its antigen is currently not known. No base quality information exists; no much larger clone differs at one position. TCR beta CDR3 regions were amplified from genomic DNA with the immunoSEQ assay, a bias-controlled multiplex PCR using V- and J-specific primers. In a second PCR step, a proprietary barcode and Illumina adapter sequences were attached to the CDR3 amplicons. An Illumina MiSeq instrument was used for sequencing of the CDR3 libraries. On the authors' methods: immunoSEQ Analyzer 3.0 was used for export and quality control, with R Bioconductor and Immunarch used for downstream analyses. Only productive rearrangements in the normalized downsampled data set were used to calculate repertoire metrics. Pathologically expanded clonotypes were defined as those larger than 5 templates in the normalized cohort. The Inverse Simpson Index was used to measure repertoire diversity. The non-normalized data set was used for CMV-specificity analyses so that all clonotypes could be captured. TCRdb holds this immuneACCESS table with in-frame rearrangements only. Some clones are missing; in checked studies, unresolved V genes explain under half, and the rest has no known cause. V and J calls and clone size are given by that table; D and trimming were obtained from the DNA. For this sample the table gives 46,000 or so clones, of which 70% to 90% were detected only once. Around 5.5% of the sample belongs to the ten largest clones.

This entry belongs to a study of T cell clonotyping in hematopoietic cell transplantation listed by TCRdb under 2021. About the full investigation: Pretransplant samples from recipients were collected after cytoreduction. Recruitment of patients was conducted between 2015 and early 2017, and follow-up was continued until September 2020 or death. A total of 130 to 150 blood samples were collected in the study from roughly 32 consecutive transplant recipients and their related donors. General findings and caveats noted by the study authors: Broader posttransplant TCR repertoire diversity was predicted by donor and pretransplant recipient Inverse Simpson Index values. After transplant, TCR diversity in recipients dropped, and pathologically expanded clonotypes climbed progressively between day 30 and day 180. Sample size was limited, and cells were not sorted, so CD4 and CD8 repertoire contributions could not be separated. Overlap with donor repertoires was found for only a small fraction of recipient repertoires, with over 95% found to appear de novo at the given depth.

CDR3 length: 14 amino acids, cysteine to phenylalanine. The CDR3 DNA has 42 bases and is translated from base 1. Germline trimming: 6 bases from V, 4 bases from J; junction bases outside gene matches: 6. The germline V gene specifies MNHEY as CDR1 and SVGAGI as CDR2. This sample's time point label indicates: recipient sample about 28 days before transplant, after cytoreduction. Blood samples were obtained from recipients approximately 28 days before transplant and at days 30, 100 and 180 after transplant. Nuclei Lysis Solution was used to extract genomic DNA from fresh or cryopreserved unfractionated peripheral blood mononuclear cells.

The chain is assembled from TRBV6-5 and TRBJ1-1, and TRBD1 matches 9 of the central bases. The source was peripheral blood mononuclear cells, collected before stem cell transplant. The origin of this receptor is a man between 60 and 75 years old with biphenotypic leukemia. Some clones in this sample may be carry-over from other donors' samples. At the DNA level, the sequence is TGTGCCAGCAGACAAAAGGGACAGGGCACTGAAGCTTTCTTT. This sequence encodes CASRQKGQGTEAFF.